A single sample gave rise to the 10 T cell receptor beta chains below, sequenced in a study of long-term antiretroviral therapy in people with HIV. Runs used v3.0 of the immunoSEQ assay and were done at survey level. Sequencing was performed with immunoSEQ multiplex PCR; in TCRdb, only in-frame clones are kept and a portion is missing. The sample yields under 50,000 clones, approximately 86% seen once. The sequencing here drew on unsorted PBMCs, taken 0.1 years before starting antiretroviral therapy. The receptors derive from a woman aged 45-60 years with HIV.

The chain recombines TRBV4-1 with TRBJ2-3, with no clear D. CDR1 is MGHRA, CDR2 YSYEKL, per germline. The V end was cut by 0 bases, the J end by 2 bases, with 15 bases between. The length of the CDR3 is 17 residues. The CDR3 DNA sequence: TGCGCCAGCAGCCAAGAGGCCAGGCGCCCGCCCACAGATACGCAGTATTTT. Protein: CASSQEARRPPTDTQYF.

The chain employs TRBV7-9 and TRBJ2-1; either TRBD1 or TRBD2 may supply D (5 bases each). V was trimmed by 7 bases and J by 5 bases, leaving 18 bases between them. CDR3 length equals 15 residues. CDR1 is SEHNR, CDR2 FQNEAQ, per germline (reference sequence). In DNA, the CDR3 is TGTGCCAGCACCGAGTCACGGGGCCGGGACAATGAGCAGTTCTTC. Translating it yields CASTESRGRDNEQFF.

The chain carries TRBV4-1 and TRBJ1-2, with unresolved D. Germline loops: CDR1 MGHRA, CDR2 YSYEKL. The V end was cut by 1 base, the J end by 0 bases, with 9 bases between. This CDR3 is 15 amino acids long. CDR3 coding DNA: TGCGCCAGCAGCCAAGGAGCAGTAACTAACTATGGCTACACCTTC. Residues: CASSQGAVTNYGYTF.

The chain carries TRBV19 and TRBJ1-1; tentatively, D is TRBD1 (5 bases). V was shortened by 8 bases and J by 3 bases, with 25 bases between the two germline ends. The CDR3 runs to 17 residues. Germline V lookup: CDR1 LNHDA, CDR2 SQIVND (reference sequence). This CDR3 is CASRPSSTGGIDTEAFF. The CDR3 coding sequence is TGTGCCAGTCGTCCCTCCTCCACTGGGGGTATAGACACTGAAGCTTTCTTT.

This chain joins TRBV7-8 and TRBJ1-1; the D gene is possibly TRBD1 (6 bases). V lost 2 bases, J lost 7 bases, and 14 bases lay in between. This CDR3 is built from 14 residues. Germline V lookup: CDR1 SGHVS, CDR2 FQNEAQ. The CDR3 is CASSLYGQWGEAFF. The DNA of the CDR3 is TGTGCCAGCAGCTTATACGGACAGTGGGGTGAAGCTTTCTTT.

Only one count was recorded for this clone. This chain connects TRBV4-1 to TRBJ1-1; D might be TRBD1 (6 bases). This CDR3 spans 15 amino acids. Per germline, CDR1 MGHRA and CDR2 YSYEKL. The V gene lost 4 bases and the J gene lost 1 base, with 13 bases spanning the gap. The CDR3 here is CASSPGQKQNTEAFF. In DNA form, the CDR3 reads TGCGCCAGCAGCCCAGGACAGAAGCAGAACACTGAAGCTTTCTTT.

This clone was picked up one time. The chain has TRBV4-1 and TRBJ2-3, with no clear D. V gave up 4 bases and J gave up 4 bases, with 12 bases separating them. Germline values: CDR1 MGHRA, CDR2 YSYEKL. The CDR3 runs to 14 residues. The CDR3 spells CASSRLGPADTQYF. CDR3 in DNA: TGCGCCAGCAGCCGCTTGGGCCCGGCAGATACGCAGTATTTT.

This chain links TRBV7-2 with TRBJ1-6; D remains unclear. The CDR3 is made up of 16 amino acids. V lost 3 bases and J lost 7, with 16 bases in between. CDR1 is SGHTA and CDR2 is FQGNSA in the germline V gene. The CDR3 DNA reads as TGTGCCAGCAGCTTGTTCCCAGCTGACGAAAATTCACCCCTCCACTTT. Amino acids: CASSLFPADENSPLHF.

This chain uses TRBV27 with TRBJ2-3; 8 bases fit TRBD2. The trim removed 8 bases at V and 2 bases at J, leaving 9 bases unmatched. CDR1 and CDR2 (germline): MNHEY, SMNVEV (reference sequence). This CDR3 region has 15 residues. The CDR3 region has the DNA TGTGCCAGCTCCCCTTTGCGGGGGGTCACAGATACGCAGTATTTT. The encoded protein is CASSPLRGVTDTQYF.

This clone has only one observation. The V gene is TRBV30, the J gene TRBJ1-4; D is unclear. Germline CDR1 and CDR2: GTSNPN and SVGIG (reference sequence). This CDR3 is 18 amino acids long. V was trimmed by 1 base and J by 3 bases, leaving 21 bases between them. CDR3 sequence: CAWSAKAPGNGANEKLFF. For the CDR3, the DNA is TGTGCCTGGAGTGCAAAGGCTCCCGGAAACGGGGCTAATGAAAAACTGTTTTTT.